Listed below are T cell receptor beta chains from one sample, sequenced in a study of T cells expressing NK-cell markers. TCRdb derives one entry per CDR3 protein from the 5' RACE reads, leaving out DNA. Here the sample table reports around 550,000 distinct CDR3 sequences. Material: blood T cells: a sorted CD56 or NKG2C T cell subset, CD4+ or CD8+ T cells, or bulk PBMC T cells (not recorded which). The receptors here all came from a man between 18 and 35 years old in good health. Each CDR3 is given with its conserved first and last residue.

CDR3: CASSPTVFPYDSGNTIYF; V: TRBV4-2; J: TRBJ1-3; length: 18
CDR3: CSATGTAFAQQETQYF; V: TRBV20-1; J: TRBJ2-5; length: 16
CDR3: CATSDRRPRDVNIQYF; V: TRBV24-1; J: TRBJ2-4; length: 16
CDR3: CASSGSGKNEQFF; V: TRBV7-2; J: TRBJ2-1; length: 13
CDR3: CASSPYSGSQETQYF; V: TRBV18; J: TRBJ2-5; length: 15
CDR3: CASSSTRGSDEQYF; V: TRBV5-6; J: TRBJ2-7; length: 14
CDR3: CASTSGSRNNEQFF; V: TRBV6-1; J: TRBJ2-1; length: 14
CDR3: CASSLRIGGDYTDTQYF; V: TRBV11-2; J: TRBJ2-3; length: 17
CDR3: CAISDTSGISYEQYF; V: TRBV10-3; J: TRBJ2-7; length: 15
CDR3: CASSGRWGDYGYTF; V: TRBV4-3; J: TRBJ1-2; length: 14
CDR3: CATSGLAGSDEQFF; V: TRBV5-1; J: TRBJ2-1; length: 14
CDR3: CSARAPVPGANNEKLFF; V: TRBV20-1; J: TRBJ1-4; length: 17
CDR3: CASSLKVSGRDYYEQFF; V: TRBV5-1; J: TRBJ2-1; length: 17
CDR3: CASSVEGGSSEKLFF; V: TRBV9; J: TRBJ1-4; length: 15
CDR3: CASGLEAGFTEAFF; V: TRBV12-5; J: TRBJ1-1; length: 14
CDR3: CASSAYLGISYEQYF; V: TRBV6-1; J: TRBJ2-7; length: 15
CDR3: CASTASRANYGYTF; V: TRBV9; J: TRBJ1-2; length: 14
CDR3: CASSGVLGQNYEQYF; V: TRBV7-6; J: TRBJ2-7; length: 15
CDR3: CASSSGYGYTF; V: TRBV6-5; J: TRBJ1-2; length: 11
CDR3: CASSKTPGQGASWTEAFF; V: TRBV6-1; J: TRBJ1-1; length: 18
CDR3: CASSDRDRAHNEQFF; V: TRBV5-1; J: TRBJ2-1; length: 15
CDR3: CASSFDRDMITGANVLTF; V: TRBV11-1; J: TRBJ2-6; length: 18
CDR3: CASTQAYNEQFF; V: TRBV10-2; J: TRBJ2-1; length: 12
CDR3: CASSLTGTDPTDTQYF; V: TRBV7-9; J: TRBJ2-3; length: 16
CDR3: CASSQARGAEQFF; V: TRBV4-1; J: TRBJ2-1; length: 13
CDR3: CASSVLVIDTQYF; V: TRBV9; J: TRBJ2-3; length: 13
CDR3: CASREPRGSSYNEQFF; V: TRBV12-3/TRBV12-4; J: TRBJ2-1; length: 16
CDR3: CASSEDSAGDTQYF; V: TRBV2; J: TRBJ2-3; length: 14
CDR3: CASSFNTGFTEAFF; V: TRBV7-9; J: TRBJ1-1; length: 14
CDR3: CASSSDLNTGELFF; V: TRBV6-4; J: TRBJ2-2; length: 14
CDR3: CASSLGGTGPGDEQFF; V: TRBV5-1; J: TRBJ2-1; length: 16
CDR3: CSAREVASGSISRNEQFF; V: TRBV20-1; J: TRBJ2-1; length: 18
CDR3: CSVEYSTGGNSGANVLTF; V: TRBV29-1; J: TRBJ2-6; length: 18
CDR3: CASRDSGPPDTQYF; V: TRBV27; J: TRBJ2-3; length: 14
CDR3: CASSLEQNYNEQFF; V: TRBV7-9; J: TRBJ2-1; length: 14
CDR3: CASSHDPRGGYTF; V: TRBV7-3; J: TRBJ1-2; length: 13
CDR3: CASSFSGTKDTQYF; V: TRBV5-4; J: TRBJ2-3; length: 14
CDR3: CATSRDGSFTGELFF; V: TRBV15; J: TRBJ2-2; length: 15
CDR3: CASTPLPRDRDIKLFF; V: TRBV7-8; J: TRBJ1-4; length: 16
CDR3: CATSDRGLAGGLNTGELFF; V: TRBV24-1; J: TRBJ2-2; length: 19
CDR3: CASSYADRGLYNEQFF; V: TRBV6-5; J: TRBJ2-1; length: 16
CDR3: CASSQERRNEQFF; V: TRBV4-3; J: TRBJ2-1; length: 13
CDR3: CASRRGQGASGYTF; V: TRBV7-9; J: TRBJ1-2; length: 14
CDR3: CASSFPGQLNTEAFF; V: TRBV28; J: TRBJ1-1; length: 15
CDR3: CASGQGNQPQHF; V: TRBV10-2; J: TRBJ1-5; length: 12
CDR3: CASRSRGRGTDTQYF; V: TRBV11-2; J: TRBJ2-3; length: 15